The rows below give T cell receptor beta chains drawn from one sample of a study of T cell repertoires in cytomegalovirus infection. Their antigen targets remain unknown. TCRdb reprocessed the reads via MiXCR and lists one record per CDR3 protein. The sample contains some 700,000 distinct CDR3 sequences, around 30% of which appear only once. The material was cultured PBMCs, obtained from culture after CMV antigen stimulation. The receptor source for this set is a human donor in good health (CMV status not recorded). Some clones in this sample may be carry-over from other donors' samples. CDR3s include the opening cysteine and the closing phenylalanine or tryptophan. Each record gives: D gene, J gene, clone size, V gene, CDR3 DNA, CDR3 protein. A D gene is named only where the DNA matches it firmly. Clone size is given for some rows only: seen once, a few or many times, or a class if the clone is expanded.

>NA|TRBJ1-2|few|TRBV6-5
TGTGCCAGCAGTTCCGGACCGGGACGGGGCTACACCTTC
CASSSGPGRGYTF
>TRBD2|TRBJ2-4|NA|TRBV2
TGTGCCAGCAGTTCACCGGGACTAGCGGGGGGCAGACTAGCCAAAAACATTCAGTACTTC
CASSSPGLAGGRLAKNIQYF
>NA|TRBJ1-1|NA|TRBV20-1
TGCAGTGCTAGGGAGGTCGGGATCGGTGAAGCTTTCTTT
CSAREVGIGEAFF
>TRBD1|TRBJ2-1|NA|TRBV18
TGTGCCAGCCAGTCCCGGGACAGGGCAGATAATGAGCAGTTCTTC
CASQSRDRADNEQFF
>TRBD1|TRBJ2-1|NA|TRBV7-9
TGTGCCAGCAGCTTAGAGAGGGCCAGGGGGACCTACAATGAGCAGTTCTTC
CASSLERARGTYNEQFF
>NA|TRBJ2-2|NA|TRBV18
TGTGCCAGCTCACCGCCCGTTGATCACTTCGGGGAGCTGTTTTTT
CASSPPVDHFGELFF
>TRBD2|TRBJ2-7|NA|TRBV6-2/TRBV6-3
TGTGCCAGCAGTCTACTAGCGGGCGAATATGCTGCCTACGAGCAGTACTTC
CASSLLAGEYAAYEQYF
>NA|TRBJ2-7|NA|TRBV7-9
TGTGCCAGCAGCTTAGCTGGATTTGGCTCCTACGAGCAGTACTTC
CASSLAGFGSYEQYF
>TRBD2|TRBJ2-1|NA|TRBV20-1
TGCAGTGCTAGGCTCAACCTAGCGGGGGGCCACCACCGCAATGAGCAGTTCTTC
CSARLNLAGGHHRNEQFF
>NA|TRBJ2-5|once|TRBV19
TGTGCCAGTAGTATTCGTGGGACAACTCTGGGGGAGACCCAGTACTTC
CASSIRGTTLGETQYF
>NA|TRBJ2-7|NA|TRBV5-4
TGTGCCAGCAGCTGGTCGTGGCAGGCGGAATACGAGCAGTACTTC
CASSWSWQAEYEQYF
>TRBD1|TRBJ1-5|NA|TRBV20-1
TGCAGTGCTAGAGAGAGGACAGGGGATAGCAATCAGCCCCAGCATTTT
CSARERTGDSNQPQHF
>NA|TRBJ2-3|NA|TRBV20-1
TGCAGTGCTGAAGCCCGCCGGGGGTCTAGCACAGATACGCAGTATTTT
CSAEARRGSSTDTQYF
>TRBD2|TRBJ2-3|few|TRBV27
TGTGCCAGCAGTTGGCTAGCGGGGATCCGCGGGGCAGATACGCAGTATTTT
CASSWLAGIRGADTQYF
>NA|TRBJ2-7|NA|TRBV7-9
TGTGCCAGCAGCTTAGGTCAGGGTAGCCACGACGAGCAGTACTTC
CASSLGQGSHDEQYF